The 18 T cell receptor beta chains below all came from one sample that was sequenced in a study of identical twins. TCRdb re-analysed the 5' RACE reads in MiXCR, keeping a single row per CDR3 protein. The data show about 690,000 distinct CDR3 sequences, approximately 6% seen once. Sample: naive T cells sorted from blood. These receptors all come from a man between 18 and 35 years old in good health.

This clonotype was observed at least ten times. J is TRBJ1-1 and V is TRBV29-1, with D tentatively TRBD1 (6 bases). The CDR3 runs 14 residues. V gave up 7 bases and J gave up 1 base, with 16 bases separating them. Germline assignment: CDR1 SQVTM and CDR2 ANQGSEA. The CDR3 is CSAETGTPNTEAFF. The CDR3 DNA reads TGCAGCGCCGAGACCGGGACACCGAACACTGAAGCTTTCTTT.

This clonotype has ten or more counts. The rearrangement links TRBV20-1 to TRBJ2-7; D may correspond to TRBD1 or TRBD2 (5 bases each). This CDR3 region has 14 residues. Trimming removed 6 bases from V and 4 bases from J, with 19 bases in between. From germline, CDR1 is DFQATT and CDR2 SNEGSKA (reference sequence). CDR3 sequence: CSATSGTFLYEQYV. CDR3 sequence (DNA): TGCAGTGCGACCTCCGGGACCTTCCTTTACGAGCAGTACGTC.

This clonotype has at least ten counts. V and J are TRBV15 and TRBJ2-7; tentatively, D is TRBD1 (6 bases). Trimming cost V 3 bases and J 3 bases, with 21 bases left between them. This CDR3 has 17 residues. CDR1 is LNHNV, CDR2 YYDKDF, per germline (reference sequence). CDR3 DNA sequence: TGTGCCACCAGCAGTACCCAAGGAGGACAGATCGGCTACGAGCAGTACTTC. Its protein product is CATSSTQGGQIGYEQYF.

Many counts were recorded for this clonotype. The chain couples TRBV12-3 or TRBV12-4 to TRBJ1-1; possible D gene TRBD1, 6 bases. Trimming took off 2 bases at V and 5 bases at J, with 12 bases between the two ends. The CDR3 spans 14 residues. DNA of the CDR3: TGTGCCAGCAGTTTAAGGCAGGGGTGGACTGAAGCTTTCTTT. Translated: CASSLRQGWTEAFF.

This clonotype was recorded at least ten times. This chain connects TRBV4-3 to TRBJ2-2; either TRBD1 or TRBD2 may supply D (6 bases each). Germline V gene data show CDR1 as LGHNA and CDR2 as YSLEER. This CDR3 is 15 amino acids long. V lost 1 base to trimming and J lost 4 bases, with 10 bases between them. The CDR3 DNA sequence: TGCGCCAGCAGCCAAGGGGGGGCGGTCACCGGGGAGCTGTTTTTT. It encodes CASSQGGAVTGELFF.

This clonotype was seen many times. The V call is TRBV7-9, the J call TRBJ2-5; unclear D gene. The germline V and J ends were trimmed by 4 bases and 5 bases, with 11 bases remaining between them. The CDR3 loop spans 13 amino acids. Germline V gene sequence: CDR1 SEHNR, CDR2 FQNEAQ (reference sequence). The CDR3 sequence is CASSSPVGETQYF. CDR3 nucleotides: TGTGCCAGCAGCTCCCCGGTGGGGGAGACCCAGTACTTC.

In its sample, this clonotype was seen many times. The chain uses TRBV7-3 and TRBJ2-1, with D tentatively TRBD1 (6 bases). V shed 5 bases and J shed 12 bases, with 17 bases lying between them. This CDR3 region has 13 residues. The germline V gene has CDR1 SGHTA and CDR2 FQGTGA. DNA for the CDR3: TGTGCCAGCAGCCCCAACCCCCAGGACAGGCAGTTCTTC. Amino acids: CASSPNPQDRQFF.

This clonotype was counted at least ten times. V usage is TRBV20-1 and J usage is TRBJ2-4; the match to TRBD2 covers 7 bases. The CDR3 consists of 16 residues. The V and J ends lost 5 bases and 5 bases, in that order; junction bases with no gene match: 15. CDR1 DFQATT and CDR2 SNEGSKA come from the germline V gene (reference sequence). Written as DNA, the CDR3 is TGCAGTGCTTATCGGATGGGAGCGGGAAATCAAAACATTCAGTACTTC. Protein product: CSAYRMGAGNQNIQYF.

This clonotype was counted at least ten times. In DNA form, the CDR3 reads TGTGCCAGCAGACGGACAGGGCCGGGCGAGCAGTACTTC. Its translation is CASRRTGPGEQYF. The V gene is TRBV6-2 or TRBV6-3, the J gene TRBJ2-7, with 8 bases that match TRBD1. Germline V gene lookup returns CDR1 MNHEY and CDR2 SVGEGT. The CDR3 contains 13 residues. J gave up 6 bases and V 6 bases, and 7 bases lay outside the gene matches.

This clonotype was seen repeatedly, ten times or more. This chain connects TRBV12-3 or TRBV12-4 to TRBJ1-6, with D possibly being TRBD1 (5 bases). V was clipped by 1 base and J by 2 bases, with 9 bases between them. This CDR3 spans 16 amino acids. CDR3 amino acids: CASSLGMDTYNSPLHF. The CDR3 region has the DNA TGTGCCAGCAGTTTAGGGATGGACACCTATAATTCACCCCTCCACTTT.

This chain connects TRBV11-2 to TRBJ2-7; the D is unclear. This CDR3 comprises 12 residues. V lost 5 bases and J 3 bases, leaving 8 bases between the germline ends. Germline V gene sequence: CDR1 SGHAT, CDR2 FQNNGV. As DNA, the CDR3 is TGTGCCAGCAGCCCTCATCACTACGAGCAGTACTTC. It yields the protein CASSPHHYEQYF.

This clonotype was picked up many times. This chain links TRBV10-3 with TRBJ2-7; 13 bases map to TRBD2. Looked up from germline, CDR1 is ENHRY and CDR2 is SYGVKD. CDR3 length: 14 amino acids. Losses at the gene ends were 6 bases for V and 5 bases for J; bases not matched to a gene: 4. CDR3 coding DNA: TGTGCCATCAGCCCCGGACTAGCGGGAGACGAGCAGTACGTC. This codes for CAISPGLAGDEQYV.

This clonotype showed up just a few times. The chain recombines TRBV11-2 with TRBJ2-1; D unresolved. CDR3 length: 16 residues. Germline V gene sequence: CDR1 SGHAT, CDR2 FQNNGV. V shed 0 bases and J shed 3 bases, with 12 bases lying between them. The DNA of the CDR3 is TGTGCCAGCAGCTTAGATTGGAAGCTTTTCTACAATGAGCAGTTCTTC. Translating gives CASSLDWKLFYNEQFF.

This clonotype was seen repeatedly, ten times or more. The chain has TRBV5-6 and TRBJ2-3; D call uncertain. Germline loops: CDR1 SGHDT, CDR2 YYEEEE. The CDR3 totals 19 residues. V lost 1 base and J 4 bases, leaving 25 bases between the germline ends. The CDR3 DNA is TGTGCCAGCAGCTTGAGGGCGGACGATCTATTGAGTGGTGCAGATACGCAGTATTTT. Translating it yields CASSLRADDLLSGADTQYF.

There are a few counts of this clonotype. CDR3 amino acids: CASSVDGNTIYF. For the CDR3, the DNA is TGTGCCAGCAGCGTCGACGGAAACACCATATATTTT. V is TRBV9 and J is TRBJ1-3, with D unresolved. The CDR3 length is 12 residues. Germline CDR1 reads SGDLS; CDR2 reads YYNGEE. V was trimmed by 2 bases and J by 4 bases, leaving 4 bases between them.

The gene calls are TRBV18 and TRBJ2-7, with TRBD1 identical over 9 bases. The CDR3 spans 16 residues. The V gene's germline CDR1 is KGHSH and CDR2 LQKENI. Losses at the gene ends were 6 bases for V and 3 bases for J; bases not matched to a gene: 12. The CDR3 nucleotides read TGTGCCAGCTCGCGGGGTCGGGACAGGGCCGTCTACGAGCAGTACGTC. This translates into CASSRGRDRAVYEQYV.

The chain is built from TRBV3-1 and TRBJ1-1; D unclear. The CDR3 spans 16 residues. Germline CDR1 is LGHDT and CDR2 is YNNKEL (reference sequence). The germline V and J ends were trimmed by 0 bases and 1 base, with 12 bases remaining between them. For the CDR3, the DNA is TGTGCCAGCAGCCAAGACCCATGGACGGGGAACACTGAAGCTTTCTTT. The encoded protein is CASSQDPWTGNTEAFF.

There are many counts of this clonotype. J is TRBJ2-1 and V is TRBV27, with 10 bases identical to TRBD2. The CDR3 extends over 15 amino acids. V trimming: 3 bases; J trimming: 8 bases; junction bases outside the gene matches: 7. The germline V gene has CDR1 MNHEY and CDR2 SMNVEV (reference sequence). The CDR3 is CASSFSSGRAHEQFF. CDR3 in DNA: TGTGCCAGCAGTTTTTCAAGCGGGAGGGCCCATGAGCAGTTCTTC.